This TCR beta chain was identified during a study of T cells after yellow fever vaccination. The study, taken as a whole, reports: Among all clonotypes, a small share was observed in both CD4 and CD8 compartments. Subsequent booster samples again held most clones from primary vaccination (around 96% CD4, over 80% CD8).

Comments on this clonotype: Its specificity is not known.

One entry per CDR3 protein, called by TCRdb with MiXCR from the 5' RACE reads. The sample includes approximately 550,000 distinct CDR3 sequences, over 15% of them seen just once. CDR3 length equals 16 residues. V gave up 3 bases and J gave up 1 base; unmatched junction bases: 8. Germline CDR1 reads MDHEN; CDR2 reads SYDVKM. The receptor was derived from a young man who received the YFV17D yellow fever vaccine. The source material was PBMCs, sampled 15 days after the yellow fever booster vaccination. The chain recombines TRBV28 with TRBJ2-7, with 8 bases fitting TRBD1. CDR3 amino acids: CASSFPWDRRSYEQYF. CDR3 in DNA: TGTGCCAGCAGTTTCCCTTGGGACAGGCGATCCTACGAGCAGTACTTC.